The source of this TCR beta chain is a study of cytomegalovirus exposure and HLA in healthy donors. Study findings and constraints: Analysis was carried out at a later point, and it linked a missense DCLRE1C variant to TCR beta V- and J-gene trimming. Earlier analysis yielded a pattern in which most TCR beta V segments were productive about 87% or about 30% of the time. Immune exposure was documented only through CMV serostatus.

This clone was recorded a few times. Its matching antigen is unknown. Other DNA sequences in this sample translate to the same CDR3. In the PCR, 60 Vbeta and 13 Jbeta primers were used. Clones were read by immunoSEQ multiplex PCR, and TCRdb kept only the in-frame ones, dropping some. This table has roughly 98,000 clones, around 75% appearing once. Trimming stripped 2 bases from V and 1 base from J, with 6 bases between. This CDR3 region has 14 residues. Germline V gene data show CDR1 as MNHEY and CDR2 as SMNVEV (reference sequence). Sample: PBMCs. The TCR comes from a man aged 18 to 30 in good health and CMV-seropositive. J is TRBJ2-1 and V is TRBV27; possibly TRBD2 for D (6 bases). The CDR3 region is CASSLGGSYNEQFF. CDR3 in DNA: TGTGCCAGCAGTTTAGGAGGGTCCTACAATGAGCAGTTCTTC.